The entry that follows covers one T cell receptor (beta chain) sequence. The antigen remains unidentified. Unmatched junction bases numbered 19, after V lost 6 bases and J lost 7 bases. CDR3 length equals 18 residues. Germline CDR1 LGHNT, CDR2 FRNRAP. Positively selected for CCR7, the CD45RO-negative cells used as naive CD8 cells excluded terminally differentiated effector memory CD45RA+ cells. Some clones are missing from TCRdb's copy, which holds only in-frame ones; the method was immunoSEQ multiplex PCR. The sample consists of approximately 740,000 clones, 80% to 95% of them appearing once. The source of the sample is a study of shared clonotypes between healthy human individuals. Findings and caveats of the study: Across subsets, estimated richness was generally greater for naive than for memory populations. Read depth was anticipated to influence clonotype sharing among donors.

This rearrangement joins TRBV12-5 to TRBJ2-2; 8 positions match TRBD1. What was sequenced was naive CD8+ T cells sorted from blood. The sequence was obtained from a man between 25 and 39 years old in good health. The CDR3 spells CASGTAPRGRGQVGELFF. CDR3 DNA: TGTGCTAGTGGAACCGCTCCCCGGGGCAGGGGGCAGGTCGGGGAGCTGTTTTTT.